Listed below are T cell receptor beta chains from one sample, sequenced in a study. Each CDR3 protein gets one entry after TCRdb re-called the RT-PCR reads with MiXCR. The sample shows about 680,000 distinct CDR3 sequences, about 14% of them seen only once. The specimen sequenced was memory CD4+ T cells from blood. The receptor source for this set is a female donor in good health, serving as a healthy control. The CDR3 runs from the conserved cysteine through the conserved F or W. A D gene is named only where the DNA matches it firmly. The size field is filled for only some rows; it gives once, few, many or a size class.

d_gene	v_gene	j_gene	abundance	CDR3aa	CDR3nt
-	TRBV9	TRBJ2-2	few	CASGSGSNTGELFF	TGTGCCAGCGGTAGCGGTTCGAACACCGGGGAGCTGTTTTTT
TRBD2	TRBV4-2	TRBJ2-2	-	CASSKTAGVPGELFF	TGTGCCAGCAGTAAGACCGCGGGAGTCCCCGGGGAGCTGTTTTTT
-	TRBV15	TRBJ1-4	-	CATSRDAGLGEKLFF	TGTGCCACCAGCAGAGATGCCGGGTTGGGTGAAAAACTGTTTTTT
-	TRBV6-5	TRBJ2-2	-	CASSYSIPADYGKLFF	TGTGCCAGCAGTTACTCAATACCGGCAGACTACGGCAAGCTGTTTTTT
TRBD1	TRBV15	TRBJ1-2	-	CATSRDPLTGGYGYTF	TGTGCCACCAGCAGAGATCCCCTGACAGGGGGCTATGGCTACACCTTC
-	TRBV7-2	TRBJ2-7	few	CASSLGGTVTYEQYF	TGTGCCAGCAGCTTAGGCGGGACAGTTACCTACGAGCAGTACTTC
TRBD1	TRBV7-2	TRBJ1-1	many	CASRGQGYTEAFF	TGTGCCAGCAGGGGACAGGGGTACACTGAAGCTTTCTTT
-	TRBV4-3	TRBJ1-1	few	CASSQDTRTEAFF	TGCGCCAGCAGCCAAGATACTAGGACTGAAGCTTTCTTT
TRBD1	TRBV7-3	TRBJ2-1	many	CASSLTGGQVNEQFF	TGTGCCAGCAGCTTAACAGGGGGCCAAGTCAATGAGCAGTTCTTC
TRBD2	TRBV12-3/TRBV12-4	TRBJ2-7	-	CASSLVQSSGTTYEQYF	TGTGCCAGCAGTTTGGTACAAAGTAGCGGGACGACCTACGAGCAGTACTTC
-	TRBV19	TRBJ1-1	-	CASSVIIGDTEAFF	TGTGCCAGTAGTGTCATCATTGGAGACACTGAAGCTTTCTTT
TRBD2	TRBV4-3	TRBJ2-3	few	CASSQEPSGSGTDTQYF	TGCGCCAGCAGCCAAGAACCTAGCGGGAGTGGCACAGATACGCAGTATTTT
-	TRBV12-3/TRBV12-4	TRBJ1-1	few	CASSPPRGWTEAFF	TGTGCCAGCAGTCCACCCAGGGGATGGACTGAAGCTTTCTTT
-	TRBV20-1	TRBJ1-2	many	CSASTGRGTYGYTF	TGCAGTGCATCTACAGGTCGCGGTACCTATGGCTACACCTTC
-	TRBV20-1	TRBJ2-7	many	CSAEHPTYEQYF	TGCAGTGCCGAACACCCCACCTACGAGCAGTACTTC
TRBD2	TRBV15	TRBJ2-7	-	CATSRDGGSWYEQYF	TGTGCCACCAGCAGAGACGGCGGGAGTTGGTACGAGCAGTACTTC
-	TRBV27	TRBJ1-5	-	CASSLYYNQPQHF	TGTGCCAGCAGTTTGTATTACAATCAGCCCCAGCATTTT
-	TRBV5-1	TRBJ1-4	-	CASSLVYGSHEKLFF	TGCGCCAGCAGCTTGGTGTACGGTAGTCATGAAAAACTGTTTTTT
-	TRBV5-5	TRBJ1-2	few	CASSPGRGADGYTF	TGTGCCAGCAGCCCCGGGCGGGGGGCTGATGGCTACACCTTC
TRBD1	TRBV18	TRBJ1-2	-	CASSPGTGTFYGYTF	TGTGCCAGCTCACCCGGGACAGGGACTTTCTATGGCTACACCTTC
TRBD2	TRBV12-3/TRBV12-4	TRBJ2-1	many	CASSPSGLAGEQFF	TGTGCCAGCAGCCCATCCGGACTAGCGGGGGAGCAGTTCTTC
-	TRBV28	TRBJ1-1	-	CASSTLAVPAFF	TGTGCCAGCAGCACTCTGGCAGTACCAGCTTTCTTT
-	TRBV5-1	TRBJ2-1	few	CASSLTGGTYNEQFF	TGCGCCAGCTCTCTGACGGGGGGCACCTACAATGAGCAGTTCTTC
-	TRBV10-3	TRBJ2-7	-	CAISTEAGSYEQYF	TGTGCCATCAGTACTGAAGCGGGCTCCTACGAGCAGTACTTC
-	TRBV27	TRBJ1-1	many	CASSFRGRGTMNTEAFF	TGTGCCAGCAGTTTCCGGGGGCGGGGGACCATGAACACTGAAGCTTTCTTT
TRBD1	TRBV20-1	TRBJ1-1	many	CSVKPGGVNTEAFF	TGCAGTGTCAAACCAGGGGGCGTGAACACTGAAGCTTTCTTT
-	TRBV18	TRBJ2-1	many	CASSPERTYNEQFF	TGTGCCAGCTCACCAGAGCGCACCTACAATGAGCAGTTCTTC
-	TRBV20-1	TRBJ1-2	-	CSARRATVKFTNYGYTF	TGCAGTGCCCGTAGGGCGACAGTGAAGTTTACAAACTATGGCTACACCTTC
-	TRBV19	TRBJ1-1	-	CASSRALNTEAFF	TGTGCCAGTAGTAGGGCCCTGAACACTGAAGCTTTCTTT
-	TRBV11-1	TRBJ2-7	few	CASSPVGSYEQYF	TGTGCCAGCAGCCCCGTCGGATCCTACGAGCAGTACTTC
TRBD1	TRBV7-9	TRBJ2-2	few	CASRTGWAGELFF	TGTGCCAGCAGGACAGGGTGGGCCGGGGAGCTGTTTTTT
-	TRBV4-1	TRBJ2-7	many	CASSQVLTAGYYEQYF	TGCGCCAGCAGCCAAGTACTTACGGCGGGGTACTACGAGCAGTACTTC
-	TRBV29-1	TRBJ2-5	many	CSVEPRGKETQYF	TGCAGCGTTGAGCCCCGGGGGAAAGAGACCCAGTACTTC
-	TRBV12-3/TRBV12-4	TRBJ1-3	few	CASSSNAAGQINTIYF	TGTGCCAGCAGTTCGAACGCCGCCGGACAGATAAACACCATATATTTT
TRBD2	TRBV20-1	TRBJ2-1	few	CSASRTSGSSSYNEQFF	TGCAGTGCTAGTAGGACTAGCGGGAGTTCATCCTACAATGAGCAGTTCTTC
-	TRBV6-1	TRBJ2-5	few	CASSEAAVAGQALGAQYF	TGTGCCAGCAGTGAAGCGGCAGTAGCGGGACAGGCACTAGGGGCCCAGTACTTC
TRBD2	TRBV6-5	TRBJ2-1	many	CASTPFRSGGEQFF	TGTGCCAGCACCCCCTTTCGGTCGGGGGGTGAGCAGTTCTTC
-	TRBV5-4	TRBJ2-3	few	CASSSGIAGATDTQYF	TGTGCCAGCAGCAGTGGAATTGCGGGGGCCACAGATACGCAGTATTTT
-	TRBV29-1	TRBJ1-1	many	CSASRQGSTEAFF	TGCAGCGCCTCTCGGCAGGGTTCCACTGAAGCTTTCTTT
-	TRBV6-5	TRBJ2-7	many	CASSYIFSWGGSYEQYF	TGTGCCAGCAGTTATATATTCAGTTGGGGAGGCTCCTACGAGCAGTACTTC
-	TRBV20-1	TRBJ1-1	many	CSARDERTGRRAEAFF	TGCAGTGCTAGAGATGAACGGACGGGGAGGAGGGCTGAAGCTTTCTTT
TRBD1	TRBV6-2/TRBV6-3	TRBJ1-1	-	CASSTGGAITEAFF	TGTGCCAGCAGCACAGGGGGCGCGATCACTGAAGCTTTCTTT
TRBD2	TRBV5-8	TRBJ2-2	-	CASSLSVAGGPTGELFF	TGTGCCAGCAGCTTGTCGGTAGCGGGAGGACCCACCGGGGAGCTGTTTTTT
-	TRBV12-3/TRBV12-4	TRBJ2-4	-	CASSLRDYENIQYF	TGTGCCAGCAGTTTACGCGACTACGAAAACATTCAGTACTTC
TRBD2	TRBV24-1	TRBJ2-1	few	CATSDLGTSGSNEQFF	TGTGCCACCAGTGATCTCGGGACTAGCGGGAGTAATGAGCAGTTCTTC